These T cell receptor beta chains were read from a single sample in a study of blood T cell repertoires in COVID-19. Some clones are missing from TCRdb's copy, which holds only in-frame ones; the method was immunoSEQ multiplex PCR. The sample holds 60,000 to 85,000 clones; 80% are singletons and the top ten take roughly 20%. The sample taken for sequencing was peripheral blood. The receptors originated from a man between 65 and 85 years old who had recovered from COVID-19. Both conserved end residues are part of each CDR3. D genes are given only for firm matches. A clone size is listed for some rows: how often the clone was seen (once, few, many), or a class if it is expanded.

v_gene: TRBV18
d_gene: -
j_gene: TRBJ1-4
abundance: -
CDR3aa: CASSPSEEKLFF
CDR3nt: TGTGCCAGCTCACCTTCGGAGGAAAAACTGTTTTTT

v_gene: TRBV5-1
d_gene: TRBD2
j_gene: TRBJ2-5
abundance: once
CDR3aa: CASSSGTSGGATQYF
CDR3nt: TGCGCCAGCAGCTCCGGGACTAGCGGGGGGGCGACCCAGTACTTC

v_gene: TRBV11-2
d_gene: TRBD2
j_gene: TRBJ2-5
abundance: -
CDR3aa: CASALAGVQETQYF
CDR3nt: TGTGCCAGCGCTCTAGCGGGAGTCCAAGAGACCCAGTACTTC

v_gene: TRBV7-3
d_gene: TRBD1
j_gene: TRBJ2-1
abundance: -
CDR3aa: CASSLPGQGANEQFF
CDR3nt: TGTGCCAGCAGCTTACCGGGACAGGGGGCCAATGAGCAGTTCTTC

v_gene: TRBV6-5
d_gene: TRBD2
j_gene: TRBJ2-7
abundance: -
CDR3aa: CASSPPGRHLYEQYF
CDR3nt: TGTGCCAGCAGCCCCCCCGGGAGGCACCTCTACGAGCAGTACTTC

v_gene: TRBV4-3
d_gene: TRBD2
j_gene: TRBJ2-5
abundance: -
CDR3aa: CASSTSGSGETQYF
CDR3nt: TGCGCCAGCAGCACTAGCGGGAGCGGAGAGACCCAGTACTTC

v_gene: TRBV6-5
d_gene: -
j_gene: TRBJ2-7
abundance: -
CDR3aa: CASSSGTYYEHWYF
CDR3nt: TGTGCCAGCAGTTCCGGGACTTACTACGAGCACTGGTACTTC

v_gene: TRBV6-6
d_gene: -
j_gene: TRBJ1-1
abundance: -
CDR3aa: CASSPSHYNTEAFF
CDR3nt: TGTGCCAGCAGTCCAAGTCACTACAACACTGAAGCTTTCTTT

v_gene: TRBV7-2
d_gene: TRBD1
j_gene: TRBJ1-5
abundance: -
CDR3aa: CASSLRTGGLLPQHF
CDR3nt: TGTGCCAGCAGCCTTAGGACAGGGGGTTTATTGCCCCAGCATTTT

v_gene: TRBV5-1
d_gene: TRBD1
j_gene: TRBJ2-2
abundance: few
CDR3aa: CASSLRSGAGTGFAGELFF
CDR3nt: TGCGCCAGCAGCTTGCGCTCTGGGGCCGGGACAGGGTTTGCCGGGGAGCTGTTTTTT

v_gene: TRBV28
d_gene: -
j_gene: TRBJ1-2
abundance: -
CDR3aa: CASSLHVEPGSGQGYTF
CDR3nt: TGTGCCAGCAGTTTGCATGTGGAGCCTGGGTCAGGGCAGGGCTACACCTTC

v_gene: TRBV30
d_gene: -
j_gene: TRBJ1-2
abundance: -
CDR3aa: CAWGVQGNSGGYTF
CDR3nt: TGTGCCTGGGGAGTACAGGGAAATTCGGGGGGCTACACCTTC

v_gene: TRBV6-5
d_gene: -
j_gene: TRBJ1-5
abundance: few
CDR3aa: CASTEGGRNQPQHF
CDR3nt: TGTGCCAGCACCGAAGGTGGGCGTAATCAGCCCCAGCATTTT

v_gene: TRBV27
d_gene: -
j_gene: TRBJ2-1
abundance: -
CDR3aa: CASSFDLEYNEQFF
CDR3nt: TGTGCCAGCAGTTTTGATCTAGAGTACAATGAGCAGTTCTTC

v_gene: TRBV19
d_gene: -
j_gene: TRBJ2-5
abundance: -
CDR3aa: CASSMQGPEAQYF
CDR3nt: TGTGCCAGTAGTATGCAGGGGCCCGAGGCCCAGTACTTC

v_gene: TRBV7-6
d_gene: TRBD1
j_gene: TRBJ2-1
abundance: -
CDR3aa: CASSPSWTGGYNEQFF
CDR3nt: TGTGCCAGCAGCCCCTCCTGGACAGGGGGATACAATGAGCAGTTCTTC

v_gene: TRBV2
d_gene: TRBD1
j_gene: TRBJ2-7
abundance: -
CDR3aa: CASNSDRKDEQYF
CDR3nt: TGTGCCAGCAACTCGGACAGGAAGGACGAGCAGTACTTC

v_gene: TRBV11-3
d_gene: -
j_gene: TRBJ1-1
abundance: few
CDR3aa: CASSYRGGNTEAFF
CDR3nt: TGTGCCAGCAGCTACCGCGGGGGGAACACTGAAGCTTTCTTT

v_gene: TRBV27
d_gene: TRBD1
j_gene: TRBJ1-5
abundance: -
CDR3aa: CASSGTGNQPQHF
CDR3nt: TGTGCCAGCAGCGGGACAGGGAATCAGCCCCAGCATTTT

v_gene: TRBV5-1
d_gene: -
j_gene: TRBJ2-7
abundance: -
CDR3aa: CASSLASSSYEQYF
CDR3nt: TGCGCCAGCAGCTTGGCTAGTAGCTCCTACGAGCAGTACTTC

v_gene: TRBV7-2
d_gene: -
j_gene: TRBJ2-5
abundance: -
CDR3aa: CASSFPGWKTQYF
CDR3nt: TGTGCCAGCAGCTTTCCGGGGTGGAAGACCCAGTACTTC

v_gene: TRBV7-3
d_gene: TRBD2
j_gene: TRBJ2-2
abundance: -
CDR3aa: CASSQTRTSRTGELFF
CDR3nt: TGTGCCAGCAGCCAGACTAGGACTAGCAGAACCGGGGAGCTGTTTTTT

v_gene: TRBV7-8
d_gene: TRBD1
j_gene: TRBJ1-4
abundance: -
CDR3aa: CASSPRRDRGQGEKLFF
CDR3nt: TGTGCCAGCAGCCCGAGACGGGACAGGGGGCAAGGGGAAAAACTGTTTTTT

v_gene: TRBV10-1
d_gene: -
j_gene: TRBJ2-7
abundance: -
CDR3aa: CASGMTGATYEQYF
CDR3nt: TGCGCCAGCGGGATGACAGGCGCTACCTACGAGCAGTACTTC

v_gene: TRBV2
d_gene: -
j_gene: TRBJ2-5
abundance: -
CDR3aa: CASRRDTQETQYF
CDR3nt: TGTGCCAGCAGAAGGGACACACAAGAGACCCAGTACTTC

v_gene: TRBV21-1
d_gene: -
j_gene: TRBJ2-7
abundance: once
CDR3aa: CASKKYPTYEQYF
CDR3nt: TGTGCCAGTAAGAAGTACCCTACCTACGAGCAGTACTTC

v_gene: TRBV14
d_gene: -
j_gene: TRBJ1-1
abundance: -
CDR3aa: CASSLGAPNTEAFF
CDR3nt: TGTGCCAGCAGCCTGGGGGCACCGAACACTGAAGCTTTCTTT

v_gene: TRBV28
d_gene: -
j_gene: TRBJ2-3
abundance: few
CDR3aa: CASSPPHRGGRDTQYF
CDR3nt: TGTGCCAGCAGCCCCCCCCATAGGGGGGGCAGGGATACGCAGTATTTT

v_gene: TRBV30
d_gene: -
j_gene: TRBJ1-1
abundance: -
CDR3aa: CAWSPMNTEAFF
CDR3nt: TGTGCCTGGAGTCCCATGAACACTGAAGCTTTCTTT

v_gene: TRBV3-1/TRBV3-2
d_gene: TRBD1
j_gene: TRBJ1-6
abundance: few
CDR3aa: CATTGTANSPLHF
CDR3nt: TGTGCCACCACCGGGACAGCTAATTCACCCCTCCACTTT

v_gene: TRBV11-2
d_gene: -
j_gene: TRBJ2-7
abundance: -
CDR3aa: CASSPQGYEQYF
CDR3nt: TGTGCCAGCAGCCCTCAGGGCTACGAGCAGTACTTC

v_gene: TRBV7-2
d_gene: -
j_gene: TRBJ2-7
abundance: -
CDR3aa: CASSLLNTYEQYF
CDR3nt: TGTGCCAGCAGCTTACTGAACACCTACGAGCAGTACTTC

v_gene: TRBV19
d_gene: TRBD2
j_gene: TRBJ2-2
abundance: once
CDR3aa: CASSISSGSKASTGELFF
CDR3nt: TGTGCCAGTAGTATATCTAGCGGGAGTAAAGCGAGCACCGGGGAGCTGTTTTTT

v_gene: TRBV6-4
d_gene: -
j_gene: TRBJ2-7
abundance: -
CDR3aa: CASSRDSFSEQYF
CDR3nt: TGTGCCAGCAGTCGGGACTCCTTTTCGGAGCAGTACTTC

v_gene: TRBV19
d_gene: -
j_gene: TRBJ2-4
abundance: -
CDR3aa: CASSIVGTSGGFQYF
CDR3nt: TGTGCCAGTAGTATTGTCGGCACCAGTGGCGGGTTTCAGTACTTC

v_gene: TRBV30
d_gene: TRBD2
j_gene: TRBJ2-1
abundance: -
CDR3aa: CAWGTSGRSYNEQFF
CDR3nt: TGTGCCTGGGGGACTAGCGGGAGATCCTACAATGAGCAGTTCTTC

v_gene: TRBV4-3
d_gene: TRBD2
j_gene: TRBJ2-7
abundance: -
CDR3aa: CASSQDQLAGLYEQYF
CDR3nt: TGCGCCAGCAGCCAAGACCAACTAGCGGGGTTGTACGAGCAGTACTTC

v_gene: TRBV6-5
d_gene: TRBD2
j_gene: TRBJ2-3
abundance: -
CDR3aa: CASSRTSGNTDTQYF
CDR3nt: TGTGCCAGCAGTCGTACTAGCGGAAACACAGATACGCAGTATTTT

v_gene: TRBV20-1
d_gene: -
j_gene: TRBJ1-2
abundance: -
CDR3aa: CSATANYGYTF
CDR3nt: TGCAGTGCGACAGCTAACTATGGCTACACCTTC

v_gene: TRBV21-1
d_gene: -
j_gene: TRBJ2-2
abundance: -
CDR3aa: CASGPLAGDTGELFF
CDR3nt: TGTGCCAGCGGTCCACTAGCGGGAGACACCGGGGAGCTGTTTTTT

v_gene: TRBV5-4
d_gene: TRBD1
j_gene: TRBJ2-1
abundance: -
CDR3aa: CASSVTGGSYNEQFF
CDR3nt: TGTGCCAGCAGCGTGACAGGGGGCTCCTACAATGAGCAGTTCTTC

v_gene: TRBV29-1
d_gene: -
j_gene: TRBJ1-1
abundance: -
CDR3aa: CSVEVRQLNTEAFF
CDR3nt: TGCAGCGTTGAAGTACGACAGTTGAACACTGAAGCTTTCTTT

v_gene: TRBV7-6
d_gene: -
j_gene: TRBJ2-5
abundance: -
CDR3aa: CASSLTRGETQYF
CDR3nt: TGTGCCAGCAGCTTAACTCGGGGGGAGACCCAGTACTTC

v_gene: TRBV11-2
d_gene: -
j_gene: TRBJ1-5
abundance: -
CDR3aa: CASSPSSYSNQPQHF
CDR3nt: TGTGCCAGCAGCCCGTCCTCCTATAGCAATCAGCCCCAGCATTTT

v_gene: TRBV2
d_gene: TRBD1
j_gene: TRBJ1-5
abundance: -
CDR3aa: CASRNRDSKNQPQHF
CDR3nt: TGTGCCAGCAGGAACCGGGACAGTAAAAATCAGCCCCAGCATTTT

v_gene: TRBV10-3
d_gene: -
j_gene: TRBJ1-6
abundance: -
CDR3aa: CAISDPADSPLHF
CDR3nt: TGTGCCATCAGTGACCCCGCAGATTCACCCCTCCACTTT

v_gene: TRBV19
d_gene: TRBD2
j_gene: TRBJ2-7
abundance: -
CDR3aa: CASRTSGSHEQYF
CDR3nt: TGTGCCAGTCGGACTAGCGGGAGCCACGAGCAGTACTTC

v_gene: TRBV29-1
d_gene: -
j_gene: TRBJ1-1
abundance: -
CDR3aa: CSVRQIENTEAFF
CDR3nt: TGCAGCGTTCGCCAGATTGAGAACACTGAAGCTTTCTTT

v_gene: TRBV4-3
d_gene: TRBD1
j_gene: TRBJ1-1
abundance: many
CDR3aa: CASSLTGRTEAFF
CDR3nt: TGCGCCAGCAGCCTGACAGGGAGGACTGAAGCTTTCTTT

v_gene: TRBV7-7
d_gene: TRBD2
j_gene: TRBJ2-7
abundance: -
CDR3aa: CASSPGVAGPSYEQYF
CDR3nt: TGTGCCAGCAGCCCCGGGGTAGCGGGACCCTCCTACGAGCAGTACTTC

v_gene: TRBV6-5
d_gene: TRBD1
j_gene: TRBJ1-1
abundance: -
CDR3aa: CASNRGFNTEAFF
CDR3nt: TGTGCCAGCAACAGGGGTTTTAACACTGAAGCTTTCTTT

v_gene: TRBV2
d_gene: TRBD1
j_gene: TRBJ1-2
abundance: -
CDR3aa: CASSDRGESYGYTF
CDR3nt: TGTGCCAGCAGCGACAGGGGCGAGAGCTATGGCTACACCTTC

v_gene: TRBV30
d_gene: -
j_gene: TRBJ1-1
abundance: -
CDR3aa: CAWSVGQMNTEAFF
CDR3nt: TGTGCCTGGAGTGTCGGACAGATGAACACTGAAGCTTTCTTT

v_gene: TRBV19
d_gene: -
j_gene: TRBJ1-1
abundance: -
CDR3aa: CASSMNRETEAFF
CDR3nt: TGTGCCAGTAGTATGAACAGGGAAACTGAAGCTTTCTTT

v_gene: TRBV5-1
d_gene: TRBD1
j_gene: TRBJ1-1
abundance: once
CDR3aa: CASSLRDSINTEAFF
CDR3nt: TGCGCCAGCAGCTTGAGGGACAGTATAAACACTGAAGCTTTCTTT

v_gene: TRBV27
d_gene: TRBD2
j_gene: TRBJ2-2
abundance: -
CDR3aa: CASRLSGYTGELFF
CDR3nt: TGTGCCAGCAGGCTTAGCGGGTACACCGGGGAGCTGTTTTTT

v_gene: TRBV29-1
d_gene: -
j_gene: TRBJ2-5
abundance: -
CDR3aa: CSVGGGVGETQYF
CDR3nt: TGCAGCGTTGGTGGAGGGGTGGGGGAGACCCAGTACTTC

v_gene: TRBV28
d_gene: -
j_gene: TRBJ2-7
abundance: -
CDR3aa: CASSFGEGGSYEQYF
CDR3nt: TGTGCCAGCAGTTTTGGGGAAGGGGGCTCCTACGAGCAGTACTTC